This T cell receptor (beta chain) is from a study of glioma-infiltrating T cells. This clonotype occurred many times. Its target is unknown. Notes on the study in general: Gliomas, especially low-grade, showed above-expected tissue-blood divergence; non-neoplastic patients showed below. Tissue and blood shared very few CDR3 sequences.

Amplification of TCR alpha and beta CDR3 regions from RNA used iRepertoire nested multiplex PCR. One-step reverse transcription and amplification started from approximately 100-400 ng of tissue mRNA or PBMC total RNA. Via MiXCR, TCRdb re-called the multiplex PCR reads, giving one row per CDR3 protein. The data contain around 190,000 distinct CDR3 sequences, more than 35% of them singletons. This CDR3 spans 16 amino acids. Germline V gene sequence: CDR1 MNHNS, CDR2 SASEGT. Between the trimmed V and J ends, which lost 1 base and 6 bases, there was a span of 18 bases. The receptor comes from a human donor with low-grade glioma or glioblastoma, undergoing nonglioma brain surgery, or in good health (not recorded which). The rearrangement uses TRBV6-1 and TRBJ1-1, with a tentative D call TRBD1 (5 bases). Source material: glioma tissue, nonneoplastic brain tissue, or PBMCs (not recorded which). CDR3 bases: TGTGCCAGCAGTGAAGGGGGACCGCTTGTTTATCCTGAAGCTTTCTTT. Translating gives CASSEGGPLVYPEAFF.